This T cell receptor beta chain was identified in a study of T cell responses to AZD1222 COVID-19 vaccine. CDR3 length: 13 amino acids. Germline V lookup: CDR1 SGHRS, CDR2 YFSETQ. Trimming left V 1 base short and J 6 bases short, with 8 bases between. Clones were sequenced by immunoSEQ multiplex PCR, and TCRdb holds only the in-frame ones, with some missing. The top ten hold about 8% of the sample, which has about 81,000 clones, around 93% seen once. Study-level points and caveats: Just a handful of people given AZD1222 tested seropositive at baseline.

Concerning this clone itself: The target antigen is unknown.

The V and J genes are TRBV5-1 and TRBJ2-1; no definite D call. This receptor was identified in an adult who received the AZD1222 COVID-19 vaccine. This sample comprised peripheral blood, obtained 28 days after the second AZD1222 dose. For the CDR3, the DNA is TGCGCCAGCAGCTTGCCAGGTCTCAATGAGCAGTTCTTC. As protein: CASSLPGLNEQFF. Supplemented by reference TRBV5-1 and TRBJ2-1, the full variable domain reads KAGVTQTPRYLIKTRGQQVTLSCSPISGHRSVSWYQQTPGQGLQFLFEYFSETQRNKGNFPGRFSGRQFSNSRSEMNVSTLELGDSALYLCASSLPGLNEQFFGPGTRLTVL.